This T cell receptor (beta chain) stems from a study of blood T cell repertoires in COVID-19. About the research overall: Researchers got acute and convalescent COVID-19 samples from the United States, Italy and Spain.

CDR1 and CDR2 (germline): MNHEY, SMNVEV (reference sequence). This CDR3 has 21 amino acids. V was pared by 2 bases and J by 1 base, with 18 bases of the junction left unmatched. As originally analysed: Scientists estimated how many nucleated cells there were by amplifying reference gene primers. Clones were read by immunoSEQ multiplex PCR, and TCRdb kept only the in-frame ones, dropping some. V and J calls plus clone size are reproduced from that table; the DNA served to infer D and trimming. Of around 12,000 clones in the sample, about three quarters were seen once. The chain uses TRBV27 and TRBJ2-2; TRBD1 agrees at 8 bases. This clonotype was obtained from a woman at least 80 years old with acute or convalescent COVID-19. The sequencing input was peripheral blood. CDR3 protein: CASSLHTIIEGQGLNTGELFF. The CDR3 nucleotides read TGTGCCAGCAGTTTACATACGATAATCGAAGGACAGGGCTTGAACACCGGGGAGCTGTTTTTT.